This TCR beta chain originates from a study of cytomegalovirus exposure and HLA in healthy donors (dated by TCRdb to about 2017). In the study overall: According to a later analysis, one platform produced both the 110 or so validation repertoires and the 730 or so repertoires of the first cohort. The study was designed to test whether signatures of past pathogen exposure could be identified by cataloging public T cell receptors. A separate validation cohort of over 95 different subjects was used in addition to the roughly 620-subject first cohort. The study combined high-throughput TCR immunosequencing, statistical association of individual TCRs with disease status, and machine learning to predict cytomegalovirus infection status.

Libraries came from the immunoSEQ multiplex PCR assay. In the authors' own workflow: To diagnose cytomegalovirus status from the catalog of TCR beta chain sequences, a statistical classification framework was built. TCRdb stores this immuneACCESS table with in-frame sequences only. Part of the clones is absent; in the studies checked, under half of the shortfall reflects unresolved V genes, and no reason is known for the rest. V, J and clone size were drawn from that table, and D and trimming were deduced from the DNA. The sample table contains 65,000 to 100,000 clones; only one count was recorded for approximately 93% of them. 3.6% of the sample goes to the ten largest clones. Donors formed part of the validation cohort, which comprised about 130 subjects and was distinct from the first cohort of over 500 subjects. This clone was detected only once. The antigen this receptor binds is unknown. No much larger clonotype is one base removed from it; base qualities were not supplied.

The investigation overall reported the following: It was suggested by the authors that the approach could potentially be generalized to other disease states and immunological phenotypes. All 120 or so repertoires were used to score co-occurrence in the validation cohort in a later analysis, because that analysis had no HLA typing for the cohort. A total of 150 to 200 TCR beta chains were listed by the study as associated with cytomegalovirus. In vitro tests confirmed that a few of the cytomegalovirus-associated TCR beta chains recognize cytomegalovirus antigens. Cytomegalovirus status was reported to be diagnosed by the classifier with high specificity and sensitivity in both the original and validation cohorts. While some public TCRs were present in many individuals, most TCR sequences turned up only very rarely across donors. In a later analysis, TCRs clustered in the first cohort were found to also tend to co-occur in the roughly 130 validation repertoires, with 94% of cluster scores above 0.

This receptor was identified in a woman in her twenties or thirties in good health and CMV-seronegative. Sequencing input: PBMCs.

The bases are TGTGCCAGGAAGTATAACCTCAAGGGACTAGCGAACTACCGCTCCTACAATGAGCAGTTCTTC. This sequence encodes CARKYNLKGLANYRSYNEQFF. The V and J genes are TRBV2 and TRBJ2-1, and TRBD2 aligns with 10 junction nucleotides. The CDR1 and CDR2 encoded by the germline V gene are SNHLY and FYNNEI. The V end gives up 9 bases and the J end 0 bases, leaving 23 bases in the junction not matched to a gene. The CDR3 runs 21 amino acids, cysteine and phenylalanine included. The kept DNA is CDR3 alone, 63 bases in frame from the first base.